This is a list of T cell receptor beta chains from one sample in a study of metastatic and nonmetastatic thyroid tumors. TCRdb reanalyzed the PCR reads with MiXCR. The sample has approximately 30,000 clones, approximately 7% seen once. The sequenced sample consisted of blood. The origin of the receptors is a female donor with papillary thyroid cancer or a benign thyroid nodule (not recorded which). Some clones in this sample may be carry-over from other donors' samples. Both conserved end residues are trimmed from each CDR3. A D gene is named only where the DNA matches it firmly.

J,V,length,D,CDR3
TRBJ2-2,TRBV7-9,10,-,ASSLAPGELF
TRBJ1-1,TRBV29-1,11,-,SVGDGLNTEAF
TRBJ1-2,TRBV10-3,11,-,AIATGPLYGYT
TRBJ1-3,TRBV6-5,14,-,ASSYSSISSGNTIY
TRBJ1-4,TRBV6-1,13,-,ASTRTPSTNEKLF
TRBJ2-5,TRBV12-3/TRBV12-4,14,TRBD2,ASSLASGGGQETQY
TRBJ1-4,TRBV6-1,9,-,ASSYGYELF
TRBJ2-1,TRBV12-3/TRBV12-4,12,TRBD2,ASSRGDPYNEQF
TRBJ1-5,TRBV6-1,14,-,ASSDPPGGGSQPQH
TRBJ2-1,TRBV11-3,14,-,ASSLAGSGTYNEQF
TRBJ2-1,TRBV6-2/TRBV6-3,14,TRBD1,ASSYAGTGIFDEQF
TRBJ1-3,TRBV6-1,13,-,ASSEVQGEGNTIY
TRBJ1-5,TRBV7-8,13,TRBD1,ASSLQTGSNQPQH
TRBJ1-5,TRBV4-2,14,TRBD1,ASSLTGGGSNQPQH
TRBJ2-7,TRBV20-1,14,TRBD2,SARGASGRASLEQY
TRBJ2-7,TRBV7-2,10,-,ASSLDVLRKY
TRBJ2-3,TRBV12-3/TRBV12-4,11,-,ASSFSEADTQY
TRBJ2-7,TRBV12-3/TRBV12-4,11,-,ASSFVGGWEQY
TRBJ1-6,TRBV13,15,TRBD1,ASSSPGGFVTNSPLH
TRBJ2-5,TRBV5-1,13,-,ASSTSGGGQETQY
TRBJ2-1,TRBV3-1,17,TRBD2,ASSQVQPWTSANYNEQF
TRBJ2-7,TRBV27,15,TRBD2,ASSFAGLAVHPYEQY
TRBJ2-7,TRBV14,12,TRBD1,ASSRGQSFYEQY
TRBJ2-1,TRBV10-3,12,-,AISEHGGNNEQF
TRBJ2-6,TRBV20-1,14,TRBD1,SASNRGQSGANVLT
TRBJ2-3,TRBV19,14,-,ASSTAWTLLTDTQY
TRBJ2-1,TRBV12-3/TRBV12-4,16,-,ASSLFSGAGTGYNEQF
TRBJ1-6,TRBV9,12,-,ASSGGDPNSPLH
TRBJ2-3,TRBV20-1,12,-,SARTARATDTQY
TRBJ2-5,TRBV14,11,-,ASSQLVQETQY
TRBJ1-1,TRBV20-1,15,-,SAPFTGRSVLNTEAF
TRBJ2-3,TRBV12-3/TRBV12-4,15,TRBD1,ASSYGQGVTSTDTQY
TRBJ1-1,TRBV27,10,-,ASSGAAGVAF
TRBJ1-1,TRBV5-1,12,-,ASSRGAANTEAF
TRBJ1-5,TRBV2,13,TRBD1,ASSRTGNGNQPQH
TRBJ2-1,TRBV2,9,-,ASSVAFGQF
TRBJ2-4,TRBV20-1,14,-,SARVYQRTDKNIQY
TRBJ1-4,TRBV4-1,13,-,ASRFSPGVNEKLF
TRBJ2-2,TRBV7-3,13,-,ASSITRGSTGELF
TRBJ2-6,TRBV20-1,13,-,SARDLRVGANVLT
TRBJ2-1,TRBV11-2,10,-,ASSSLGNEQF
TRBJ1-6,TRBV7-9,10,-,ASSSTFSPLH